The entry below describes one TCR beta chain. With 3 bases clipped from V and 3 bases from J, the junction kept 10 bases outside the gene matches. Germline values: CDR1 KGHSH, CDR2 LQKENI. CDR3 length: 17 amino acids. The data were obtained in a study of control samples from healthy donors and cancer patients. Profiling relied on immunoSEQ multiplex PCR, and the TCRdb table lists in-frame clones only, not all of them. The sample has 60,000 to 70,000 clones; more than 75% are singletons. This sequence joins TRBV18 and TRBJ2-2, with TRBD2 matching over 7 bases. Sequencing was done on a sample of PBMCs. The sequence was obtained from a woman aged 45-65 years with lung cancer. The DNA of the CDR3 is TGTGCCAGCTCACCCCGAGCAAGCGGACTAGACACCGGGGAGCTGTTTTTT. Its translation: CASSPRASGLDTGELFF.